This T cell receptor beta chain was captured by sequencing in a study of OX40 agonist ivuxolimab in advanced cancers. Across the study: In this cohort, patients received ivuxolimab, an agonistic anti-OX40 (CD134) antibody. Findings and limits, study-wide: The average count of expanded clones was higher among CD8+ T cells than among CD4+. Among some nonresponders, normalized T-cell clonal expansion was also low.

CDR3 length: 15 residues. Germline lookup yields CDR1 SQVTM and CDR2 ANQGSEA. Trimming took off 0 bases at V and 1 base at J, with 10 bases between the two ends. The protocol was immunoSEQ multiplex PCR, while the TCRdb copy is restricted to in-frame clones and leaves out a portion. The sample records 45,000 to 50,000 clones, about 88% being singletons. Samples of blood were obtained at baseline, on cycle 4 day 1, and on cycle 7 day 1. Comment on this clone: What it binds is unknown.

V is TRBV29-1 and J is TRBJ2-1; D call uncertain. Source: CD4+ or CD8+ T cells sorted from blood, taken in a trial of the OX40 agonist ivuxolimab. This receptor was obtained from an adult with an advanced solid tumor such as melanoma, head and neck, liver or kidney cancer. The CDR3 nucleotides are TGCAGCGTTGAAGATCACGGAATTTCCTACAATGAGCAGTTCTTC. Protein product: CSVEDHGISYNEQFF.